This T cell receptor (beta chain) stems from a study of blood T cell repertoires in COVID-19. Study at large: Acute and convalescent COVID-19 specimens originated in the United States, Italy and Spain. Sample material is recorded as cDNA or gDNA derived from T cells, B-cell-depleted T cells, or PBMCs.

The CDR3 length is 17 residues. Germline assignment: CDR1 SGHAT and CDR2 FQNNGV. V was pared by 6 bases and J by 4 bases, with 16 bases of the junction left unmatched. Authors' processing steps: Using reference gene primer amplification, nucleated cell counts were estimated. Assay used: immunoSEQ multiplex PCR; TCRdb lists only in-frame clones, some missing. For V, J and clone size, that table is used; D and trimming come from the DNA. The sample has 150,000 to 200,000 clones; about 89% are singletons. Sequenced input: peripheral blood. The chain links TRBV11-2 to TRBJ2-5; 8 bases are shared with TRBD1. The TCR originated in a man aged 40-55 years with active or convalescent COVID-19. CDR3 loop: CASSYNRGRQGRETQYF. CDR3 DNA sequence: TGTGCCAGCAGTTATAATCGGGGGCGACAGGGGAGAGAGACCCAGTACTTC.